These 15 T cell receptor beta chains came from one sample sequenced in a study of blood T cell repertoires in COVID-19. This table comes from immunoSEQ multiplex PCR, and its TCRdb copy is limited to in-frame clones, with some not included. The sample carries around 140,000 clones, almost 85% recorded once. Material: peripheral blood. These receptors all stem from a human donor with acute or convalescent COVID-19. The donor label of this sample is uncertain.

This chain connects TRBV9 to TRBJ2-4; TRBD1 aligns across 11 bases. This CDR3 is 19 amino acids long. Germline V gene lookup returns CDR1 SGDLS and CDR2 YYNGEE. V lost 1 base to trimming and J lost 2 bases; unmatched junction nucleotides: 11. DNA of the CDR3: TGTGCCAGCAGCGTATCTGTACCCGGGACAGGGGGATCCAAAAACATTCAGTACTTC. Residues: CASSVSVPGTGGSKNIQYF.

This clone appeared many times. The sample contains more than one DNA sequence encoding this CDR3. The V call is TRBV4-2, the J call TRBJ2-3; 11 bases match TRBD2. CDR3 length: 17 amino acids. V shed 5 bases, J shed 0 bases, and the junction held 7 bases outside the gene matches. In germline, CDR1 is LGHNA, CDR2 YNFKEQ. CDR3 in amino acids: CASSVAGGSLSTDTQYF. CDR3 nucleotide sequence: TGTGCCAGCAGCGTAGCGGGGGGGTCCCTGAGCACAGATACGCAGTATTTT.

CDR3 coding DNA: TGTGCCAGCAGCCCCAACACAGATACGCAGTATTTT. It codes for CASSPNTDTQYF. The chain recombines TRBV7-3 with TRBJ2-3; D is ambiguous. Germline lookup yields CDR1 SGHTA and CDR2 FQGTGA. CDR3 length equals 12 residues. Trimming shortened V by 5 bases and J by 2 bases, and 5 bases separated the two germline ends.

The chain employs TRBV14 and TRBJ2-5, with D possibly TRBD2 on 6 matching bases. CDR1 and CDR2 from the germline V gene are SGHDN and FVKESK. The CDR3 consists of 15 residues. V was cut by 4 bases and J by 2 bases, with 14 bases left in between. The DNA of the CDR3 is TGTGCCAGCAGCCTTAGTGGCGGGATTCAAGAGACCCAGTACTTC. As protein: CASSLSGGIQETQYF. Supplemented by reference TRBV14 and TRBJ2-5, the full variable domain reads EAGVTQFPSHSVIEKGQTVTLRCDPISGHDNLYWYRRVMGKEIKFLLHFVKESKQDESGMPNNRFLAERTGGTYSTLKVQPAELEDSGVYFCASSLSGGIQETQYFGPGTRLLVL.

CDR3 nucleotide sequence: TGTGCCAGCACCGCCCGGTGGAACACCGGGGAGCTGTTTTTT. It codes for CASTARWNTGELFF. The chain carries TRBV19 and TRBJ2-2; D is unresolved. The CDR3 length is 14 residues. Per germline, CDR1 LNHDA and CDR2 SQIVND (reference sequence). V shed 9 bases and J shed 1 base, with 12 bases lying between them.

The J gene is TRBJ2-7, the V gene TRBV7-2; TRBD2 aligns across 12 bases. The CDR3 extends over 18 amino acids. Trimming at V came to 4 bases and at J to 6 bases, leaving 16 bases not matched to a gene. The germline V gene encodes CDR1 SGHTA and CDR2 FQGNSA. For the CDR3, the DNA is TGTGCCAGCAGCTCCCGCCGGGCTAGCGGGGGGGCCCGAGGCGAGCAGTACTTC. Its translation: CASSSRRASGGARGEQYF.

This sequence joins TRBV6-5 and TRBJ1-5, with 8 bases identical to TRBD1. Per the germline V gene, CDR1 is MNHEY and CDR2 is SVGAGI. Trimming took 7 bases from V and 5 from J; bases not matched to a gene: 10. The CDR3 totals 15 residues. The CDR3 is CASTPGQVGDQPQHF. CDR3 nucleotide sequence: TGTGCCAGCACGCCGGGACAGGTAGGGGATCAGCCCCAGCATTTT.

The chain carries TRBV14 and TRBJ1-2; TRBD1 matches at 8 bases. Germline CDR1 and CDR2: SGHDN and FVKESK. The CDR3 covers 14 residues. After removal of 5 bases from V and 4 bases from J, the junction contained 6 bases not matched to a gene. The CDR3 protein is CASSSQGEFYGYTF. For the CDR3, the DNA is TGTGCCAGCAGCTCACAGGGGGAGTTCTATGGCTACACCTTC.

The CDR3 sequence is CASSLRDGVETQYF. The DNA of the CDR3 is TGTGCCAGCAGCTTGCGTGACGGGGTCGAGACCCAGTACTTC. The gene calls are TRBV5-4 and TRBJ2-5, with D possibly matching TRBD2 (5 bases). V lost 1 base, J lost 5 bases, and 12 bases lay in between. From germline, CDR1 is SGHNT and CDR2 YYREEE (reference sequence). This CDR3 comprises 14 residues.

V and J are TRBV7-2 and TRBJ1-2; 7 positions agree with TRBD1. Germline-derived CDR1 and CDR2 are SGHTA and FQGNSA. Trimming removed 3 bases from V and 13 bases from J; junction bases left unmatched: 14. The CDR3 covers 14 residues. The CDR3 DNA follows: TGTGCCAGCAGCTTCGGACAGGCGGGGACGTTTGGCACCTTC. Residues: CASSFGQAGTFGTF.

This clone was recorded once. The V and J genes are TRBV7-2 and TRBJ2-7; 12 bases align to TRBD2. Germline V CDR1 and CDR2: SGHTA, FQGNSA. The V gene end was trimmed by 5 bases and the J gene end by 2 bases; junction bases not matched to a gene: 7. The CDR3 consists of 16 residues. CDR3 bases: TGTGCCAGCAGCCCCCACCCTAGCGGGGGGGCCTACGAGCAGTACTTC. This translates into CASSPHPSGGAYEQYF.

This chain joins TRBV30 and TRBJ2-4; 7 bases map to TRBD1. The CDR3 is 12 residues long. V was pared by 3 bases and J by 6 bases, with 2 bases of the junction left unmatched. CDR1 is GTSNPN, CDR2 SVGIG, per germline (reference sequence). The CDR3 sequence: CAWSRQGNIQYF. CDR3 bases: TGTGCCTGGAGCCGACAGGGAAACATTCAGTACTTC.

J is TRBJ1-1 and V is TRBV7-2; 9 bases align to TRBD1. V was clipped by 5 bases and J by 1 base; unmatched bases: 5. This CDR3 region has 15 residues. The germline V gene encodes CDR1 SGHTA and CDR2 FQGNSA. The CDR3 loop reads CASSHRQGGNTEAFF. Written as DNA, the CDR3 is TGTGCCAGCAGCCATCGACAGGGGGGGAACACTGAAGCTTTCTTT.

V is TRBV7-9 and J is TRBJ2-5, with D perhaps TRBD1 (6 bases). This CDR3 comprises 15 residues. Looked up from germline, CDR1 is SEHNR and CDR2 is FQNEAQ (reference sequence). Trimming cost V 4 bases and J 2 bases, with 14 bases left between them. CDR3 sequence (DNA): TGTGCCAGCAGCTCTCGAAAGGACAGACAAGAGACCCAGTACTTC. Encoded protein: CASSSRKDRQETQYF.

This clone was seen more than once but under ten times. The chain joins TRBV29-1 to TRBJ1-2, with 11 nucleotides matching TRBD1. Germline V gives CDR1 SQVTM, CDR2 ANQGSEA. The trim removed 3 bases at V and 7 bases at J, leaving 7 bases unmatched. The CDR3 consists of 14 residues. The CDR3 sequence is CSVEVGQGAGGYTF. The CDR3 DNA sequence: TGCAGCGTTGAGGTTGGACAGGGGGCGGGTGGCTACACCTTC.